This TCR beta chain was observed in a study of T cells in women clearing cervical HPV infection. Study context: Cases were women with histologically confirmed HPV16-related CIN3 or worse, including 2 invasive cancers.

This CDR3 has 14 amino acids. Germline lookup yields CDR1 SGHRS and CDR2 YFSETQ. Trimming pared 0 bases from V and 4 bases from J, leaving 10 bases between. As regards this clone: The read ends 3 residues shy of where the CDR3 ends; the end is completed using the germline J gene.

TCRdb's table, derived via immunoSEQ multiplex PCR, lists solely in-frame clones and lacks some. The sample features 15,000 to 20,000 clones, with about a sixth in its top ten. Sequenced sample: blood buffy coat. The origin of this receptor is a woman between 18 and 70 years old with a cervical HPV16 infection that either progressed to CIN3+ or cleared (not recorded which). The chain uses TRBV5-1 and TRBJ2-5; D call uncertain. CDR3 DNA, as far as it was read: TGCGCCAGCAGCTTGGCCGTGGCCCCAGAGACC. It translates to CASSLAVAPET. The complete CDR3 protein is CASSLAVAPETQYF.